The TCR beta chain under discussion was sequenced for a study of OX40 agonist ivuxolimab in advanced cancers. The wider study: Patients received ivuxolimab, an agonistic anti-OX40 (CD134) antibody. From roughly 23 to 90 years was the age range, with a mean of about 56 years, and roughly 83% were male. A diagnosis of hepatocellular carcinoma, melanoma, renal cell or head and neck cancer was present in dose-escalation patients. Study findings and constraints: People who partly responded at 0.1-3.0 mg/kg had some of the least clonal expansion seen.

In regard to this clone: Its antigen is not identified.

CDR3 length: 15 residues. CDR1 MGHDK and CDR2 SYGVNS come from the germline V gene. Between the trimmed V and J ends, which lost 2 bases and 0 bases, there was a span of 10 bases. The protocol was immunoSEQ multiplex PCR, while the TCRdb copy is restricted to in-frame clones and leaves out a portion. This sample yields 75,000 to 90,000 clones, of which 91% are seen a single time; 8.4% belongs to the top ten. The receptor was derived from an adult with an advanced solid tumor such as melanoma, head and neck, liver or kidney cancer. The specimen comprised CD4+ or CD8+ T cells sorted from blood, sampled in a trial of the OX40 agonist ivuxolimab. The chain combines TRBV25-1 with TRBJ1-1; unclear D gene. The CDR3 spells CASSERGTLNTEAFF. The CDR3 region has the DNA TGTGCCAGCAGTGAACGAGGAACACTGAACACTGAAGCTTTCTTT.